This T cell receptor beta chain was sequenced during a study of cytomegalovirus exposure and HLA in healthy donors. For the study at large: From 150 million to 200 million T cells, an earlier analysis saw approximately 110 million unique TCR beta sequences.

Comment on this clone: The antigen is not known.

Despite likely unrecorded immune exposures, the donors were nominally healthy at the time of sampling. CDR1 is MNHEY and CDR2 is SMNVEV in the germline V gene (reference sequence). The CDR3 runs to 14 residues. V dropped 5 bases and J dropped 4; count of bases not matched to a gene: 4. With 60 Vbeta and 13 Jbeta primers, the PCR was carried out. The protocol was immunoSEQ multiplex PCR, while the TCRdb copy is restricted to in-frame clones and leaves out a portion. The sample consists of 150,000 to 200,000 clones, about 65% of them appearing once. Study findings and constraints: Specific recognition of CMV antigens was confirmed in vitro for a few chains (all CMV-associated).

Sample: PBMCs. V usage is TRBV27 and J usage is TRBJ1-2; 10 bases match TRBD1. The TCR comes from a woman aged 18-29 years in good health and CMV-seropositive. As DNA, the CDR3 is TGTGCCAGCAGTCACCGGGACAGGGGCTATGGCTACACCTTC. Its protein product is CASSHRDRGYGYTF.